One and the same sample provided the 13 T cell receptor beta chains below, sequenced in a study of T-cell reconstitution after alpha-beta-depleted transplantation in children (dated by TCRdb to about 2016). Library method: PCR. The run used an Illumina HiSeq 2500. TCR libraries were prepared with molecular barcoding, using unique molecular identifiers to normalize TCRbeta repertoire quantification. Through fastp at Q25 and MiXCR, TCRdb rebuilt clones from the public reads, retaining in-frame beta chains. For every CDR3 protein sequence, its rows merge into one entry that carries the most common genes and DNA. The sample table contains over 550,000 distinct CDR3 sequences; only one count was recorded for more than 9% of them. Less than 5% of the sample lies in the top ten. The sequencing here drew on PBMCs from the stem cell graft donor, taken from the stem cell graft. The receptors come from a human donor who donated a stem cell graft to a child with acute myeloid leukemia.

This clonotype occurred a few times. The CDR3 region has the DNA TGTGCCACCAGTGGCGTGACTAGCGGGAGACAGACCTACAATGAGCAGTTCTTC. This translates into CATSGVTSGRQTYNEQFF. This sequence joins TRBV24-1 and TRBJ2-1; 12 nucleotides align to TRBD2. Trimming removed 5 bases from V and 2 bases from J; junction bases left unmatched: 9. Germline assignment: CDR1 KGHDR and CDR2 SFDVKD. This CDR3 region has 18 residues.

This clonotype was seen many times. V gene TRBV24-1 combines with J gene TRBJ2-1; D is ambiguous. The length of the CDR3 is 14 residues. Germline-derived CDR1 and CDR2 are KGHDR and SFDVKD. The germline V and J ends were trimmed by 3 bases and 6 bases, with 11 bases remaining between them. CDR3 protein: CATSDIAVSNEQFF. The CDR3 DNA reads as TGTGCCACCAGTGATATTGCGGTGTCCAATGAGCAGTTCTTC.

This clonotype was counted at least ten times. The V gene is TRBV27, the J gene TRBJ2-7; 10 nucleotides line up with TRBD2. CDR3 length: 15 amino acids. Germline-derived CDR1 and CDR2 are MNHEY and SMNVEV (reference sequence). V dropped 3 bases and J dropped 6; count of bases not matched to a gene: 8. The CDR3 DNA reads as TGTGCCAGCAGTTTTAGCGGGAGGATAAACGCCGAGCAGTACTTC. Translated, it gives CASSFSGRINAEQYF.

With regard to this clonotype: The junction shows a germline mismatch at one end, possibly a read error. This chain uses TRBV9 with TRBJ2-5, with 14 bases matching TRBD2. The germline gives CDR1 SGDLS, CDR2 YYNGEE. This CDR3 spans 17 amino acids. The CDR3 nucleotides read TGTGCCCGCAGCCCGGGACTAGCGGGAGTTAGGCAAGAGACCCAGTACTTC. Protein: CARSPGLAGVRQETQYF.

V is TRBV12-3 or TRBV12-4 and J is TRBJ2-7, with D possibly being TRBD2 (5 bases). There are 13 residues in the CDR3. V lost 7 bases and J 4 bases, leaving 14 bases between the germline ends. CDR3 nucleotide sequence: TGTGCCAGCACCATCTCGCGGGCGTACGAGCAGTACTTC. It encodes CASTISRAYEQYF.

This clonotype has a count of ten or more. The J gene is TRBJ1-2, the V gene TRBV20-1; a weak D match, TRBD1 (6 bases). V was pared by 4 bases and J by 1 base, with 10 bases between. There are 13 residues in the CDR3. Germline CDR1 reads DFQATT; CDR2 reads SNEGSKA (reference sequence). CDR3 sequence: CSATRTDNYGYTF. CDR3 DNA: TGCAGTGCTACCCGGACAGATAACTATGGCTACACCTTC.

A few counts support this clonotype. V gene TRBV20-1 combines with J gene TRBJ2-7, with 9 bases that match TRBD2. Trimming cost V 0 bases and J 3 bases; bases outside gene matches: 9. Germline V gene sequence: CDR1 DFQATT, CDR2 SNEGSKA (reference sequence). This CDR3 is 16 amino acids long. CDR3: CSARDWGSGGNYEQYF. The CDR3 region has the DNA TGCAGTGCTAGAGATTGGGGCAGCGGGGGGAACTACGAGCAGTACTTC.

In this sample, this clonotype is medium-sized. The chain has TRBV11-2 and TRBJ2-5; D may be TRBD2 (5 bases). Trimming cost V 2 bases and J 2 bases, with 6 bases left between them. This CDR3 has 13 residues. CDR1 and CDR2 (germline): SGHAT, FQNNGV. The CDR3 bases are TGTGCCAGCAGCTTATGGAGGCAAGAGACCCAGTACTTC. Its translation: CASSLWRQETQYF.

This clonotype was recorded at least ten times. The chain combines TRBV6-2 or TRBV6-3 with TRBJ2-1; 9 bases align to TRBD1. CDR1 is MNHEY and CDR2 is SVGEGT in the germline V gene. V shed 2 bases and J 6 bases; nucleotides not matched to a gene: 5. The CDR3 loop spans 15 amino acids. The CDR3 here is CASSYLQGQGNEQFF. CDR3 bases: TGTGCCAGCAGTTACCTACAGGGACAGGGCAATGAGCAGTTCTTC.

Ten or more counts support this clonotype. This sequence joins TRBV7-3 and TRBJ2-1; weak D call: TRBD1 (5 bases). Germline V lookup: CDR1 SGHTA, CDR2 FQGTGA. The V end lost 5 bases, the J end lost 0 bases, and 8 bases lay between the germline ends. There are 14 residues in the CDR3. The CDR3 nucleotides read TGTGCCAGCAGCCTTAGGGGCTCCTACAATGAGCAGTTCTTC. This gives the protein CASSLRGSYNEQFF. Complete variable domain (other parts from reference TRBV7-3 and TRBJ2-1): GAGVSQTPSNKVTEKGKYVELRCDPISGHTALYWYRQSLGQGPEFLIYFQGTGAADDSGLPNDRFFAVRPEGSVSTLKIQRTERGDSAVYLCASSLRGSYNEQFFGPGTRLTVL.

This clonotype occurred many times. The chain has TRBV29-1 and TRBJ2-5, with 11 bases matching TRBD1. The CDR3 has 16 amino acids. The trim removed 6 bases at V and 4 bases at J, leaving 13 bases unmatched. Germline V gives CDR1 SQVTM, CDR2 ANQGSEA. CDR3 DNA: TGCAGCGTGAAGCCCCTGGACAGGGGGCTTAGAGAGACCCAGTACTTC. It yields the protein CSVKPLDRGLRETQYF.

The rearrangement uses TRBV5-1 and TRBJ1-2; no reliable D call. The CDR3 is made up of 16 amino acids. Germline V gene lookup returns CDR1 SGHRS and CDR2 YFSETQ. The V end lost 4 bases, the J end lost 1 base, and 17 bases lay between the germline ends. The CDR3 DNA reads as TGCGCCAGCAGCCCGGGTCTCGACTCCTATAACTATGGCTACACCTTC. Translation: CASSPGLDSYNYGYTF.

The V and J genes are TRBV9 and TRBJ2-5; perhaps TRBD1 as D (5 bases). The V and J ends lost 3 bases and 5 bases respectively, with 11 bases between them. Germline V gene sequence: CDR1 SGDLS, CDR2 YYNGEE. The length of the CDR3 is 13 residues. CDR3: CASSEAGWETQYF. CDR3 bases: TGTGCCAGCAGCGAGGCAGGGTGGGAGACCCAGTACTTC. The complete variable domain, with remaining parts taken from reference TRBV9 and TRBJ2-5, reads DSGVTQTPKHLITATGQRVTLRCSPRSGDLSVYWYQQSLDQGLQFLIQYYNGEERAKGNILERFSAQQFPDLHSELNLSSLELGDSALYFCASSEAGWETQYFGPGTRLLVL.